This is a list of T cell receptor beta chains from one sample in a study of T cell responses to AZD1222 COVID-19 vaccine. Generated by immunoSEQ multiplex PCR, the TCRdb table keeps only in-frame clones and is missing some. The sample contains tens of thousands of clones, 83% of which appear only once. Here the sequenced sample was peripheral blood, taken 28 days after the second AZD1222 dose. Receptors originate from an adult who received the AZD1222 COVID-19 vaccine. The CDR3 runs from the conserved cysteine through the conserved F or W.

V gene: TRBV27
J gene: TRBJ1-1
CDR3 protein: CASSPRQGRSEAFF

V gene: TRBV3-1/TRBV3-2
J gene: TRBJ2-1
CDR3 protein: CASSQGLTRPTEQFF

V gene: TRBV19
J gene: TRBJ2-1
CDR3 protein: CASSNRQGFDEQFF

V gene: TRBV19
J gene: TRBJ1-1
CDR3 protein: CASSPGRRETEAFF

V gene: TRBV18
J gene: TRBJ1-4
CDR3 protein: CASSPRDSLNEKLFF

V gene: TRBV4-3
J gene: TRBJ1-1
CDR3 protein: CASSQGPTGVNTEAFF

V gene: TRBV5-4
J gene: TRBJ2-7
CDR3 protein: CASSLSGTSNYEQYF

V gene: TRBV7-2
J gene: TRBJ2-1
CDR3 protein: CASSLVALGGNEQFF

V gene: TRBV2
J gene: TRBJ2-2
CDR3 protein: CASSESGLSHTGELFF

V gene: TRBV6-5
J gene: TRBJ2-2
CDR3 protein: CATTGSSANTGELFF

V gene: TRBV4-3
J gene: TRBJ2-1
CDR3 protein: CASSQVRSGWGYNEQFF

V gene: TRBV6-5
J gene: TRBJ2-1
CDR3 protein: CASSYFAGNEQFF

V gene: TRBV7-2
J gene: TRBJ2-2
CDR3 protein: CASSYDRGRAGELFF

V gene: TRBV18
J gene: TRBJ1-6
CDR3 protein: CASSPTSGGDSPLHF